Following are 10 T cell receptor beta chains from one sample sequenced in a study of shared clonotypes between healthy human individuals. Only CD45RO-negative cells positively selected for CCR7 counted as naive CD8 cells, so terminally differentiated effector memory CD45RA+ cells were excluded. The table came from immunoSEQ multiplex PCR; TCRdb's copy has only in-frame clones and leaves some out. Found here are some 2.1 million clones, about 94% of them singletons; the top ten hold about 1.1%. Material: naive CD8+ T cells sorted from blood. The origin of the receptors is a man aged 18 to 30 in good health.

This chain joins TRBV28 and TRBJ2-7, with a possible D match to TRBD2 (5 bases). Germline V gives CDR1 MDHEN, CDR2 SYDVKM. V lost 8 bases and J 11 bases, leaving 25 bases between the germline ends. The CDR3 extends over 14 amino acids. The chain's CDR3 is CASFGRGMIPVEYF. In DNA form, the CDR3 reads TGTGCCAGCTTCGGAAGAGGGATGATACCCGTGGAGTACTTC.

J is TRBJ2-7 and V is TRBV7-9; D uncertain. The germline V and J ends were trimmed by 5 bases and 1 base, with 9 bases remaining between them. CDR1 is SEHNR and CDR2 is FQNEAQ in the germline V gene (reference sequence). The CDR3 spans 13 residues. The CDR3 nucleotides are TGTGCCAGCAGCCGCTCTGGTTCCTACGAGCAGTACTTC. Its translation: CASSRSGSYEQYF. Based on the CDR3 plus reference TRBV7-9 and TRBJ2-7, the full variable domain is DTGVSQNPRHKITKRGQNVTFRCDPISEHNRLYWYRQTLGQGPEFLTYFQNEAQLEKSRLLSDRFSAERPKGSFSTLEIQRTEQGDSAMYLCASSRSGSYEQYFGPGTRLTVT.

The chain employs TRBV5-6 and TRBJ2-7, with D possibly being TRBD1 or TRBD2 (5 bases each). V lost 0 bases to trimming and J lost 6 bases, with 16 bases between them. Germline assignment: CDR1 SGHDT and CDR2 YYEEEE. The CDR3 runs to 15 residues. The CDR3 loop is CASSLGGSTSLEQYF. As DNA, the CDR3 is TGTGCCAGCAGCTTGGGGGGGAGTACCTCCCTCGAGCAGTACTTC.

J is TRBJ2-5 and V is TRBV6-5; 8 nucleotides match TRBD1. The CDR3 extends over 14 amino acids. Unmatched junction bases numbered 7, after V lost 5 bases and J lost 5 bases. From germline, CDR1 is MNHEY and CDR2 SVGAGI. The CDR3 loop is CASSTSTGVETQYF. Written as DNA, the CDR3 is TGTGCCAGCAGTACCTCGACAGGGGTGGAGACCCAGTACTTC.

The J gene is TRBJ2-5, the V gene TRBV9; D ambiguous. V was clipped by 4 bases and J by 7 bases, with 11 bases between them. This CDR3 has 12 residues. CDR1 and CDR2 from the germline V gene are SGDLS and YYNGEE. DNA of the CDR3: TGTGCCAGCAGCCCCAACCCAGGGACCCAGTACTTC. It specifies CASSPNPGTQYF.

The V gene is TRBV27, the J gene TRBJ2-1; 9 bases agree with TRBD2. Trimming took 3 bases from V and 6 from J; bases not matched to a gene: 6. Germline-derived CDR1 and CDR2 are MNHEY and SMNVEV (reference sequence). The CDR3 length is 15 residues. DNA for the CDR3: TGTGCCAGCAGTTTCCGCCTAGCGGGAAGCAATGAGCAGTTCTTC. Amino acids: CASSFRLAGSNEQFF.

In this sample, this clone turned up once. CDR3 DNA: TGTGCCAGCAGCCCCCTCGAAGAGCAGTTCTTC. Its translation: CASSPLEEQFF. The gene calls are TRBV11-2 and TRBJ2-1; D is uncertain. Germline loops: CDR1 SGHAT, CDR2 FQNNGV. V lost 5 bases and J 10 bases, leaving 9 bases between the germline ends. The CDR3 totals 11 residues.

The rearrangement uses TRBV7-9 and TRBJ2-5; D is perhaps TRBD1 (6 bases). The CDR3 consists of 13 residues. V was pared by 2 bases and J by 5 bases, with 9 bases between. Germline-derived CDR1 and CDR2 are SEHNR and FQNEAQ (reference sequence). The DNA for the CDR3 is TGTGCCAGCAGCTTACCAGGGGTTGAGACCCAGTACTTC. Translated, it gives CASSLPGVETQYF.

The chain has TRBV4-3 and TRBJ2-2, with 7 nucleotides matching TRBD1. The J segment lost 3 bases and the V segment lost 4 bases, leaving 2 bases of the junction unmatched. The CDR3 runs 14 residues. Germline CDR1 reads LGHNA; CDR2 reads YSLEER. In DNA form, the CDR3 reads TGCGCCAGCAGCCGGGACAGTCACACCGGGGAGCTGTTTTTT. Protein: CASSRDSHTGELFF.

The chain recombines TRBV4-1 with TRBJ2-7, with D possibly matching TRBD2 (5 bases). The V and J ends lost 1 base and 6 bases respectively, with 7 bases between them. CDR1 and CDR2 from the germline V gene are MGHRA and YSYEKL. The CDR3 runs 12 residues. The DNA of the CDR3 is TGCGCCAGCAGCCAAGTGGGAGCCGAGCAGTACTTC. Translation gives CASSQVGAEQYF.